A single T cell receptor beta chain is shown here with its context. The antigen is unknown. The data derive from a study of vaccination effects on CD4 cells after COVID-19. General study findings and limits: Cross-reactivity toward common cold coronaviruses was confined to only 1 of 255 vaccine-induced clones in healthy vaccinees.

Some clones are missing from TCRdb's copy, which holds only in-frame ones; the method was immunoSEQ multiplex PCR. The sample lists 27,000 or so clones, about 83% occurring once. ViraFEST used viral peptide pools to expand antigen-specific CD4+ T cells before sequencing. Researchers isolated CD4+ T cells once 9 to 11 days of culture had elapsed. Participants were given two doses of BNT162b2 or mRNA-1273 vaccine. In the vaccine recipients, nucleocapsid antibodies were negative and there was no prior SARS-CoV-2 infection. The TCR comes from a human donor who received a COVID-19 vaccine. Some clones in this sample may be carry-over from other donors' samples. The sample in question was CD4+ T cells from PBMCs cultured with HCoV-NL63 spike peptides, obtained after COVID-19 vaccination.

This CDR3 is CASSHPGQGQTQYF. The CDR3 bases are TGTGCCAGCAGTCACCCAGGACAGGGTCAGACCCAGTACTTC. The chain has TRBV7-2 and TRBJ2-5; 8 bases fit TRBD1. CDR1 is SGHTA, CDR2 FQGNSA, per germline. CDR3 length equals 14 residues. The trim removed 6 bases at V and 6 bases at J, leaving 9 bases unmatched.